Presented here are 29 T cell receptor beta chains from one specimen sequenced in a study of OX40 agonist ivuxolimab in advanced cancers. Sequencing was performed with immunoSEQ multiplex PCR; in TCRdb, only in-frame clones are kept and a portion is missing. This sample has 72,000 or so clones, with 75% to 90% found just once. Sequencing was performed on CD4+ or CD8+ T cells sorted from blood, taken in a trial of the OX40 agonist ivuxolimab. The receptor source for this set is an adult with an advanced solid tumor such as melanoma, head and neck, liver or kidney cancer.

The chain employs TRBV30 and TRBJ1-2, with a possible D match to TRBD1 (6 bases). Germline lookup yields CDR1 GTSNPN and CDR2 SVGIG (reference sequence). This CDR3 has 15 residues. Between the trimmed V and J ends, which lost 4 bases and 7 bases, there was a span of 22 bases. Written as DNA, the CDR3 is TGTGCCTGGATAAGACAGGTAGCCCCTCCGGGTGGCTACACCTTC. This sequence encodes CAWIRQVAPPGGYTF.

The V and J genes are TRBV30 and TRBJ2-2, with 8 bases that match TRBD2. The CDR3 is 16 amino acids. Per germline, CDR1 GTSNPN and CDR2 SVGIG (reference sequence). V lost 2 bases to trimming and J lost 9 bases; unmatched junction nucleotides: 14. The CDR3 nucleotides are TGTGCCTGGAGTCTTGCGTCGGGGGGGGGCCTCCGGGAGCTGTTTTTT. This encodes CAWSLASGGGLRELFF.

The chain has TRBV27 and TRBJ2-7; no definite D call. Germline-derived CDR1 and CDR2 are MNHEY and SMNVEV (reference sequence). The ends were cut back, 4 bases at V and 5 bases at J, with 9 bases in the middle. The length of the CDR3 is 12 residues. The CDR3 DNA follows: TGTGCCAGCAGTTCACTCATTCACGAGCAGTACTTC. Protein: CASSSLIHEQYF.

CDR3 bases: TGTGCCTGGAGTTCGCTGGTCGGCTCTGGGGCCAACGTCCTGACTTTC. It specifies CAWSSLVGSGANVLTF. This chain joins TRBV30 and TRBJ2-6; no definite D call. Trimming cost V 2 bases and J 0 bases, with 11 bases left between them. CDR3 size: 16 residues. Per germline, CDR1 GTSNPN and CDR2 SVGIG (reference sequence).

The chain couples TRBV11-3 to TRBJ2-1, with D possibly being TRBD1 (6 bases). CDR3 length: 15 residues. The V gene's germline CDR1 is SGHNT and CDR2 YENEEA. V lost 5 bases and J lost 6, with 17 bases in between. For the CDR3, the DNA is TGTGCCAGCAGCGAAGCCGGCAGGGGAAGCAATGAGCAGTTCTTC. Its translation: CASSEAGRGSNEQFF.

This chain joins TRBV5-1 and TRBJ2-5, with D perhaps TRBD1 or TRBD2 (6 bases each). The CDR3 has 15 amino acids. With 1 base removed from V and 11 bases from J, the gap between germline ends came to 21 bases. Germline values: CDR1 SGHRS, CDR2 YFSETQ. CDR3 sequence (DNA): TGCGCCAGCAGCTTGACAGGGAGCCGGCCGGGAGAGCAGTACTTC. It specifies CASSLTGSRPGEQYF.

For this clone: This may arise from a read error, as a much more abundant clone is one base away. The same CDR3 is also encoded by other DNA sequences in this sample. V gene TRBV6-5 combines with J gene TRBJ1-5, with no clear D. The germline gives CDR1 MNHEY, CDR2 SVGAGI. The CDR3 is 13 residues long. The V and J ends lost 5 bases and 4 bases respectively, with 9 bases between them. The CDR3, as DNA: TGTGCCAGCAGTCTACAGCAGAATCAGCCCCAGCATTTT. Protein sequence: CASSLQQNQPQHF.

This chain connects TRBV18 to TRBJ1-1; no reliable D call. Trimming took 4 bases from V and 1 from J, leaving 10 bases between them. This CDR3 region has 14 residues. In germline, CDR1 is KGHSH, CDR2 LQKENI. This chain's CDR3 is CASSLETGNTEAFF. As DNA, the CDR3 is TGTGCCAGCTCACTCGAAACGGGGAACACTGAAGCTTTCTTT.

The chain recombines TRBV19 with TRBJ1-4; D not resolved. Germline values: CDR1 LNHDA, CDR2 SQIVND (reference sequence). CDR3 size: 16 residues. Trimming removed 4 bases at V and 7 bases at J, with 19 bases between. The chain's CDR3 is CASSSREPEGSEKLFF. DNA for the CDR3: TGTGCCAGTAGTAGCCGGGAGCCCGAAGGGAGTGAAAAACTGTTTTTT.

The chain carries TRBV7-2 and TRBJ1-5, with 9 bases that match TRBD1. Germline CDR1 and CDR2: SGHTA and FQGNSA. CDR3 size: 15 residues. V lost 5 bases and J lost 5; bases outside the gene matches: 7. CDR3 in DNA: TGTGCCAGCAGCCCGCGGGGACAGGGCCATCAGCCCCAGCATTTT. Amino acids: CASSPRGQGHQPQHF.

J is TRBJ1-1 and V is TRBV6-1; D uncertain. Germline V lookup: CDR1 MNHNS, CDR2 SASEGT. The CDR3 totals 11 residues. V was pared by 6 bases and J by 2 bases, with 4 bases between. The CDR3 nucleotides read TGTGCCAGCAGGGTTAACACTGAAGCTTTCTTT. The encoded protein is CASRVNTEAFF.

The chain combines TRBV9 with TRBJ2-7; either TRBD1 or TRBD2 may fit D (5 bases each). V lost 3 bases, J lost 1 base, and 14 bases lay in between. Germline assignment: CDR1 SGDLS and CDR2 YYNGEE. This CDR3 is 15 amino acids long. In DNA form, the CDR3 reads TGTGCCAGCAGCGCCGGCTTGAGGGGTTCCTACGAGCAGTACTTC. Translation gives CASSAGLRGSYEQYF.

This clone was recorded only once. V and J are TRBV29-1 and TRBJ2-2; TRBD1 is a possible D gene (6 bases). This CDR3 has 14 amino acids. Trimming shortened V by 3 bases and J by 2 bases, and 10 bases separated the two germline ends. Germline V gene lookup returns CDR1 SQVTM and CDR2 ANQGSEA. CDR3: CSVDTGFNTGELFF. CDR3 DNA sequence: TGCAGCGTTGACACAGGGTTTAACACCGGGGAGCTGTTTTTT.

The chain combines TRBV5-1 with TRBJ1-1; tentative D call: TRBD1 (5 bases). This CDR3 is 15 amino acids long. V lost 5 bases and J lost 1, with 15 bases in between. Germline assignment: CDR1 SGHRS and CDR2 YFSETQ. The CDR3 spells CASRDRGGSNTEAFF. CDR3 sequence (DNA): TGCGCCAGCAGAGATCGGGGGGGATCGAACACTGAAGCTTTCTTT.

This clone was seen only a few times. CDR3 region: CASSSGARETQYF. CDR3 bases: TGCGCCAGCAGCTCGGGGGCGCGGGAGACCCAGTACTTC. This chain joins TRBV5-1 and TRBJ2-5; D possibly uses TRBD1 or TRBD2 (6 bases each). CDR3 size: 13 residues. V was pared by 3 bases and J by 5 bases, with 11 bases between. Germline loops: CDR1 SGHRS, CDR2 YFSETQ. Together with reference TRBV5-1 and TRBJ2-5, the CDR3 gives the full variable domain: KAGVTQTPRYLIKTRGQQVTLSCSPISGHRSVSWYQQTPGQGLQFLFEYFSETQRNKGNFPGRFSGRQFSNSRSEMNVSTLELGDSALYLCASSSGARETQYFGPGTRLLVL.

The V and J genes are TRBV30 and TRBJ1-2; tentative D call: TRBD1 (6 bases). Germline V CDR1 and CDR2: GTSNPN, SVGIG (reference sequence). The CDR3 loop spans 13 amino acids. The V and J ends lost 3 bases and 4 bases respectively, with 12 bases between them. DNA of the CDR3: TGTGCCTGGAGGGTTGGGGGCATCTATGGCTACACCTTC. It encodes CAWRVGGIYGYTF.

The CDR3 DNA reads as TGTGCCTGGAGTATAGCGGGGGCCGGTCCGGGGAGCACAGATACGCAGTATTTT. Translating it yields CAWSIAGAGPGSTDTQYF. The chain couples TRBV30 to TRBJ2-3; 9 positions match TRBD2. The J segment lost 0 bases and the V segment lost 2 bases, leaving 12 bases of the junction unmatched. In germline, CDR1 is GTSNPN, CDR2 SVGIG (reference sequence). The CDR3 totals 18 residues.

The V call is TRBV4-2, the J call TRBJ2-3; D is unresolved. Germline lookup yields CDR1 LGHNA and CDR2 YNFKEQ. CDR3 size: 15 residues. The V end lost 6 bases, the J end lost 2 bases, and 15 bases lay between the germline ends. This CDR3 reads CASSYSTGLTDTQYF. For the CDR3, the DNA is TGTGCCAGCAGTTATTCGACGGGCCTCACAGATACGCAGTATTTT.

The chain carries TRBV30 and TRBJ2-7; no definite D call. Trimming pared 0 bases from V and 6 bases from J, leaving 12 bases between. This CDR3 spans 13 amino acids. Germline V CDR1 and CDR2: GTSNPN, SVGIG (reference sequence). CDR3 coding DNA: TGTGCCTGGAGTGTACTGCCCGGAACCGAGCAGTACTTC. Amino acid sequence: CAWSVLPGTEQYF.

The sample holds a few counts of this clone. The J gene is TRBJ2-3, the V gene TRBV4-1; D possibly matches TRBD1 or TRBD2 (6 bases each). Germline V lookup: CDR1 MGHRA, CDR2 YSYEKL. The CDR3 contains 16 residues. The V end was cut by 3 bases, the J end by 4 bases, with 17 bases between. The CDR3 loop is CASSQGPGGLADTQYF. DNA for the CDR3: TGCGCCAGCAGCCAGGGTCCCGGGGGCCTCGCAGATACGCAGTATTTT.

The table lists this clone with a few counts. The chain uses TRBV27 and TRBJ2-1, with 9 bases identical to TRBD2. CDR1 and CDR2 (germline): MNHEY, SMNVEV (reference sequence). The V and J ends lost 2 bases and 6 bases, in that order; junction bases with no gene match: 8. The CDR3 loop spans 16 amino acids. The CDR3 spells CASSLQAGGAANEQFF. In DNA, the CDR3 is TGTGCCAGCAGTTTACAAGCGGGGGGCGCCGCCAATGAGCAGTTCTTC.

V usage is TRBV7-9 and J usage is TRBJ1-6; D possibly corresponds to TRBD1 (5 bases). CDR3 length: 15 amino acids. Germline V lookup: CDR1 SEHNR, CDR2 FQNEAQ (reference sequence). V dropped 5 bases and J dropped 10 bases, with 18 bases sitting between them. The CDR3 DNA reads TGTGCCAGCAGCCCCCAGCCGGCCGGGGGGTCACCCCTCCACTTT. Amino acids: CASSPQPAGGSPLHF. Full variable domain (remainder filled in from reference TRBV7-9 and TRBJ1-6): DTGVSQNPRHKITKRGQNVTFRCDPISEHNRLYWYRQTLGQGPEFLTYFQNEAQLEKSRLLSDRFSAERPKGSFSTLEIQRTEQGDSAMYLCASSPQPAGGSPLHFGNGTRLTVT.

This chain connects TRBV29-1 to TRBJ2-7, with 10 nucleotides matching TRBD1. This CDR3 spans 13 amino acids. J was trimmed by 3 bases and V by 5 bases; bases with no gene match: 4. Germline V gene data show CDR1 as SQVTM and CDR2 as ANQGSEA. In nucleotides, the CDR3 is TGCAGCGTTCGACAGGGGGCCGGCTACGAGCAGTACTTC. Its translation is CSVRQGAGYEQYF.

J is TRBJ2-2 and V is TRBV5-4, with TRBD1 matching over 8 bases. Trimming cost V 5 bases and J 7 bases; bases outside gene matches: 4. The CDR3 runs to 13 residues. Germline values: CDR1 SGHNT, CDR2 YYREEE (reference sequence). CDR3 coding DNA: TGTGCCAGCAGGGACAGGGCGGACGGGGAGCTGTTTTTT. It translates to CASRDRADGELFF.

This chain joins TRBV29-1 and TRBJ1-2; D is unclear. V lost 8 bases to trimming and J lost 7 bases, with 14 bases between them. CDR3 length equals 11 residues. Germline loops: CDR1 SQVTM, CDR2 ANQGSEA. This CDR3 is CSFLSTRGYTF. In DNA form, the CDR3 reads TGCAGCTTCCTTTCAACCCGTGGCTACACCTTC.

V and J are TRBV23-1 and TRBJ1-5; no definite D call. TRBV23-1 qualifies as an ORF whose function is uncertain. V lost 0 bases, J lost 2 bases, and 14 bases lay in between. The CDR3 length is 17 residues. The CDR3: CASSQSAPKAGNQPQHF. The CDR3 DNA is TGCGCCAGCAGTCAATCGGCACCTAAGGCGGGCAATCAGCCCCAGCATTTT.

The chain joins TRBV6-1 to TRBJ1-2; D not certain. This CDR3 has 14 amino acids. The germline V gene has CDR1 MNHNS and CDR2 SASEGT. Between the trimmed V and J ends, which lost 5 bases and 6 bases, there was a span of 16 bases. The CDR3 region has the DNA TGTGCCAGCAGTCGAGGACCTCCAGCCAATGGCTACACCTTC. Translation: CASSRGPPANGYTF.

V is TRBV7-8 and J is TRBJ1-1, with a tentative D call TRBD1 (5 bases). Germline CDR1 is SGHVS and CDR2 is FQNEAQ. The CDR3 length is 16 residues. The V end lost 2 bases, the J end lost 1 base, and 14 bases lay between the germline ends. The CDR3 nucleotides are TGTGCCAGCAGCTTACGGGGGGGGAGGGAGAACACTGAAGCTTTCTTT. The encoded protein is CASSLRGGRENTEAFF.

This clone was detected only once. The chain has TRBV7-2 and TRBJ1-5; no clear D gene. The V end lost 5 bases, the J end lost 0 bases, and 5 bases lay between the germline ends. This CDR3 has 13 amino acids. Looked up from germline, CDR1 is SGHTA and CDR2 is FQGNSA. CDR3 DNA sequence: TGTGCCAGCAGCCTCTTTAGCAATCAGCCCCAGCATTTT. Protein product: CASSLFSNQPQHF.